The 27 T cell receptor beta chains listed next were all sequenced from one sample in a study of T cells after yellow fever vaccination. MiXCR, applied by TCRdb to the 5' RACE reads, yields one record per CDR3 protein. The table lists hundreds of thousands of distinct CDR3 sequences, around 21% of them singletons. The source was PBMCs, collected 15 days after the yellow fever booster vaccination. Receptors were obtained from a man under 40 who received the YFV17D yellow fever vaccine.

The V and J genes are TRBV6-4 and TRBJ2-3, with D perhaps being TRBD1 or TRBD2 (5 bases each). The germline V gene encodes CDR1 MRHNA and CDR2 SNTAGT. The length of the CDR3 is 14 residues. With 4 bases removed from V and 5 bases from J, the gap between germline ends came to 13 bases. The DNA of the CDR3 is TGTGCCAGCAGTGCGGGGCAAAGAAGAGATACGCAGTATTTT. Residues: CASSAGQRRDTQYF.

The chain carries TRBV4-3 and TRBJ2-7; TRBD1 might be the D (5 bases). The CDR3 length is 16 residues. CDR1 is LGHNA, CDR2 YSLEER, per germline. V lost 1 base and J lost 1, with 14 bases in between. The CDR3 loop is CASSQALGPSSYEQYF. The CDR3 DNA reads TGCGCCAGCAGCCAAGCTTTGGGGCCCTCTTCCTACGAGCAGTACTTC.

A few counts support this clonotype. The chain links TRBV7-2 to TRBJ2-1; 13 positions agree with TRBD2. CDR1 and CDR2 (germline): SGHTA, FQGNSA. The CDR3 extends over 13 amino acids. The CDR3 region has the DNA TGTGCAACCGGACTAGCGGGAGTTAGTGAGCAGTTCTTC. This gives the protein CATGLAGVSEQFF.

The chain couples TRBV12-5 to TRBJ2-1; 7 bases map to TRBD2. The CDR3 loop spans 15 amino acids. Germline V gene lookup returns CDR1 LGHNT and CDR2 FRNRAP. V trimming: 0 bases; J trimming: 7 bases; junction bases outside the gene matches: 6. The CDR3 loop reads CASGLVGGSGNEQFF. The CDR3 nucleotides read TGTGCTAGTGGTTTGGTAGGCGGGAGTGGGAATGAGCAGTTCTTC.

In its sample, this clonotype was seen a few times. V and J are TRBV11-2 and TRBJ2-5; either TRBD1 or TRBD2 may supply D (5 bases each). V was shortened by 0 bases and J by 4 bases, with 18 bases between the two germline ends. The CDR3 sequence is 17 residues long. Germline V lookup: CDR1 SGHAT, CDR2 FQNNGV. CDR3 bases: TGTGCCAGCAGCTTAGAAGGGAGACAGCTACCCCCAGAGACCCAGTACTTC. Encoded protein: CASSLEGRQLPPETQYF.

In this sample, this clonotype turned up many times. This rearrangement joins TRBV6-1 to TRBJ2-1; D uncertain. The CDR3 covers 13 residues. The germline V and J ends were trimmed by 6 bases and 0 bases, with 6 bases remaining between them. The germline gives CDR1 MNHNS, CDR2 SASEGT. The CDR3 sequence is CASRESSYNEQFF. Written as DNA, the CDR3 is TGTGCCAGCAGGGAAAGCTCCTACAATGAGCAGTTCTTC.

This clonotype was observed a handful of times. CDR3 bases: TGTGCCAGCAGCTTAGGACGGGTAGAGGAGTACTTC. This gives the protein CASSLGRVEEYF. This chain connects TRBV5-6 to TRBJ2-7; D gene unclear. Germline V gene lookup returns CDR1 SGHDT and CDR2 YYEEEE. V was clipped by 2 bases and J by 11 bases, with 14 bases between them. This CDR3 has 12 residues.

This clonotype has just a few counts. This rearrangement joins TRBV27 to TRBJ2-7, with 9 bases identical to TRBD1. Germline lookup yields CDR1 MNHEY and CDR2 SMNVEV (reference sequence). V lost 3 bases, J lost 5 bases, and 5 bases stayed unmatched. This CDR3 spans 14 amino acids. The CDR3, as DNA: TGTGCCAGCAGTTTCTGGACAGGGGTTCACGAGCAGTACTTC. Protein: CASSFWTGVHEQYF.

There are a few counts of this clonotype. The CDR3 is CASNPVKWGLAVNEQFF. Written as DNA, the CDR3 is TGTGCCAGCAACCCCGTCAAATGGGGACTAGCGGTGAATGAGCAGTTCTTC. The chain employs TRBV21-1 and TRBJ2-1; the listed D gene, TRBD2, was not tested against the DNA. TRBV21-1 is described as a pseudogene. The CDR3 has 17 amino acids.

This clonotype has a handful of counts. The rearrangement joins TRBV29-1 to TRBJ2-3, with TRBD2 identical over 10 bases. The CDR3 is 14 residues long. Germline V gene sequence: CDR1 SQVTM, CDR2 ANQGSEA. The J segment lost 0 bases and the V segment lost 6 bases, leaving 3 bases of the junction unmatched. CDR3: CSVAGLASTDTQYF. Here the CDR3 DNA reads TGCAGCGTCGCGGGACTAGCGAGCACAGATACGCAGTATTTT.

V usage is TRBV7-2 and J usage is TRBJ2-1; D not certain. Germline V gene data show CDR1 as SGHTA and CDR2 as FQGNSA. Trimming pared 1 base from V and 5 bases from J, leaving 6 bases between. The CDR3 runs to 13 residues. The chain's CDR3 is CASSLDPDNEQFF. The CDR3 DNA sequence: TGTGCCAGCAGCTTAGACCCCGACAATGAGCAGTTCTTC.

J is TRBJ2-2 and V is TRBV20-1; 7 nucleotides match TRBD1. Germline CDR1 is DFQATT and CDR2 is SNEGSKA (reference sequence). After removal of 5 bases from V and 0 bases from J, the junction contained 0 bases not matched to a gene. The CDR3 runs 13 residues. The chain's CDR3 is CSAGTANTGELFF. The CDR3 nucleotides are TGCAGTGCTGGGACAGCGAACACCGGGGAGCTGTTTTTT.

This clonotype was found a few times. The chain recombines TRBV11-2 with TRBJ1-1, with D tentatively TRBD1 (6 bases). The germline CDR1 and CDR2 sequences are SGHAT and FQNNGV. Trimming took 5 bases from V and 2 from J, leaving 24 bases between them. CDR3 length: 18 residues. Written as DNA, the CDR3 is TGTGCCAGCAGCGAGTCGGGGGGGGCGTTCGCCATCAACACTGAAGCTTTCTTT. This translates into CASSESGGAFAINTEAFF. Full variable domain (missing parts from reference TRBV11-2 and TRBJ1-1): EAGVAQSPRYKIIEKRQSVAFWCNPISGHATLYWYQQILGQGPKLLIQFQNNGVVDDSQLPKDRFSAERLKGVDSTLKIQPAKLEDSAVYLCASSESGGAFAINTEAFFGQGTRLTVV.

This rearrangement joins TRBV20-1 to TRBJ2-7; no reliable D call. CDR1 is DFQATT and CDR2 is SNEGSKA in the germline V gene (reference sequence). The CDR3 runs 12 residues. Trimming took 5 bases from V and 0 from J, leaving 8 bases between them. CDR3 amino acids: CSAATGSYEQYF. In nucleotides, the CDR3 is TGCAGTGCTGCGACCGGCTCCTACGAGCAGTACTTC.

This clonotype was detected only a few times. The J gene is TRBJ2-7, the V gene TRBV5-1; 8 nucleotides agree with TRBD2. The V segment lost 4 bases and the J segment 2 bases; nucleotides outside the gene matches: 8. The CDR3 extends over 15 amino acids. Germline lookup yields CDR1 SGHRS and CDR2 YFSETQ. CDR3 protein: CASSPQGAGAYEQYF. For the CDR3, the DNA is TGCGCCAGCAGCCCCCAGGGAGCGGGAGCCTACGAGCAGTACTTC.

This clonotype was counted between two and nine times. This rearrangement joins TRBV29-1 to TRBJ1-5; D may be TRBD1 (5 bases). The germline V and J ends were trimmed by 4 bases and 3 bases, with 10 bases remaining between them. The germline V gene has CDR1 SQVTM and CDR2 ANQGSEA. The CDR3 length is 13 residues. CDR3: CSVGGSYNQPQHF. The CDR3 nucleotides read TGCAGCGTTGGGGGGAGTTACAATCAGCCCCAGCATTTT.

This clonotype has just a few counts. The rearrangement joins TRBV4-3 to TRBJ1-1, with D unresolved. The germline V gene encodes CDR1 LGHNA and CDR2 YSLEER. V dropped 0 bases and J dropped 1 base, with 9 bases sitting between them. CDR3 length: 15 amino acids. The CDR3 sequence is CASSQESEPNTEAFF. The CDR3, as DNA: TGCGCCAGCAGCCAAGAGTCAGAGCCGAACACTGAAGCTTTCTTT.

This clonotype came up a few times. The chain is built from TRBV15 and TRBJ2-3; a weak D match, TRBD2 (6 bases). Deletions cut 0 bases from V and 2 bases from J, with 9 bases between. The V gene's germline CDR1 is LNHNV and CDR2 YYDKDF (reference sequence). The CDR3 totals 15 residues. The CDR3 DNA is TGTGCCACCAGCAGAGAGAAGGGACTCACAGATACGCAGTATTTT. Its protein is CATSREKGLTDTQYF.

CDR3: CASSQGGIGGYTF. The CDR3 DNA reads TGTGCCAGCAGCCAAGGCGGGATTGGAGGCTACACCTTC. V and J are TRBV3-1 and TRBJ1-2; D gene uncertain. Germline assignment: CDR1 LGHDT and CDR2 YNNKEL (reference sequence). The CDR3 has 13 amino acids. Trimming shortened V by 1 base and J by 8 bases, and 11 bases separated the two germline ends. Combining the CDR3 with reference TRBV3-1 and TRBJ1-2 gives the whole variable domain DTAVSQTPKYLVTQMGNDKSIKCEQNLGHDTMYWYKQDSKKFLKIMFSYNNKELIINETVPNRFSPKSPDKAHLNLHINSLELGDSAVYFCASSQGGIGGYTFGSGTRLTVV.

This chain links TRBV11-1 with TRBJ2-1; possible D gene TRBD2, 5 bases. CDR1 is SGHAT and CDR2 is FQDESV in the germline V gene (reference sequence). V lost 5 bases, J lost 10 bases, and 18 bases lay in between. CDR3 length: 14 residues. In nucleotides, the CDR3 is TGTGCCAGCAGCCTCGATCCGGGATCAGGAGAGCAGTTCTTC. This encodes CASSLDPGSGEQFF.

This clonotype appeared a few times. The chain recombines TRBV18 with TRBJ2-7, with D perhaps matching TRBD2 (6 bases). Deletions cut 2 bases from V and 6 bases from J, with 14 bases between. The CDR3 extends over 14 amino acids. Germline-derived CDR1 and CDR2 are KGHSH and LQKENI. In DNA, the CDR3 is TGTGCCAGCTCACCATGGACTACCTCTGGCGAGCAGTACTTC. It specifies CASSPWTTSGEQYF.

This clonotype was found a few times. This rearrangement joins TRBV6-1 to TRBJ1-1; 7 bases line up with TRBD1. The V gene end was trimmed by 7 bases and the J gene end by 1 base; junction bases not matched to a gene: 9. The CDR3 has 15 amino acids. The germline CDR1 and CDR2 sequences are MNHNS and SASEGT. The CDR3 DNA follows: TGTGCCAGCATCCAAACAGGGGTGGGGAACACTGAAGCTTTCTTT. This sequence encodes CASIQTGVGNTEAFF.

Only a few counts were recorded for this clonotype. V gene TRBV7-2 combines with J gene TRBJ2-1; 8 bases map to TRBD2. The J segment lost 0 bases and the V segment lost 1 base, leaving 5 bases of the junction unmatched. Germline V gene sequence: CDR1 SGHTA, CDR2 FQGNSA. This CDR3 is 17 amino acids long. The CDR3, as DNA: TGTGCCAGCAGCTTAGTGCCTAGCGGGTTCTCCTACAATGAGCAGTTCTTC. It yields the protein CASSLVPSGFSYNEQFF.

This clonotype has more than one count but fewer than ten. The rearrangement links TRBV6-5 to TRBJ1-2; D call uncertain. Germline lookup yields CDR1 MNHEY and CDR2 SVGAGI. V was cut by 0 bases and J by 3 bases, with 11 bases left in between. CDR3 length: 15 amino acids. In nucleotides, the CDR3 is TGTGCCAGCAGTTACTCGGAAGGGTTATACTATGGCTACACCTTC. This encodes CASSYSEGLYYGYTF.

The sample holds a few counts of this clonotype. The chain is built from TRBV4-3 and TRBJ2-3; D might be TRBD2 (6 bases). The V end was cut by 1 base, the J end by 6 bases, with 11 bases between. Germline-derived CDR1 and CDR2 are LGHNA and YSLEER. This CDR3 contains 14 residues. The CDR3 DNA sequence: TGCGCCAGCAGCCAAGGACTAGTTTCCGATACGCAGTATTTT. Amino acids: CASSQGLVSDTQYF.

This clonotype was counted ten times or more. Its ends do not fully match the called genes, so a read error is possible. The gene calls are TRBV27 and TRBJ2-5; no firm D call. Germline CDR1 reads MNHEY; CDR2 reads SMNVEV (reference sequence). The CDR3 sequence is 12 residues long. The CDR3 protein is CASSLPGETQYF. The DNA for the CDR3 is TGCGCCAGCAGCCTCCCCGGGGAGACCCAGTACTTC.

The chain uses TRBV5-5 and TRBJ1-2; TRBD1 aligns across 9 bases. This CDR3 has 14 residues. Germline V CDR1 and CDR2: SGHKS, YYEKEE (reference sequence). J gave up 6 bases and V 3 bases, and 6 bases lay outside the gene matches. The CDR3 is CASSWGQGLNGYTF. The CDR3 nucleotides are TGTGCCAGCAGCTGGGGACAGGGTCTGAATGGCTACACCTTC.